One T cell receptor beta chain is described in this entry. Its antigen is as yet unknown. This sample stems from a study of shared clonotypes between healthy human individuals. Study findings and constraints: Represented diversity (both genetic and exposure-history) was limited by the small number of donors. Exclusively blood specimens were collected; tissue repertoires likely differ.

Unsorted PBMC DNA was sequenced on ten immunoSEQ deep assay plates. Authors' analysis steps: With immunoSEQ giving junction-only sequences and no quality scores, filtering differed. The table came from immunoSEQ multiplex PCR; TCRdb's copy has only in-frame clones and leaves some out. V and J calls and clone size are copied from that table; D and trimming were computed from the DNA. Altogether some 490,000 clones are present, 65% to 85% being singletons, with the ten largest covering roughly 13%. Trimming removed 4 bases from V and 4 bases from J; junction bases left unmatched: 9. Germline V CDR1 and CDR2: SGDLS, YYNGEE. The CDR3 is 16 residues long.

The rearrangement joins TRBV9 to TRBJ1-3, with 9 positions matching TRBD1. Sequenced input: PBMCs. This TCR was recovered from a woman aged 40 to 55 in good health. Some clones in this sample may be carry-over from other donors' samples. The CDR3 protein is CASSKQPGTGGNTIYF. DNA of the CDR3: TGTGCCAGCAGCAAACAACCTGGGACAGGGGGAAACACCATATATTTT.